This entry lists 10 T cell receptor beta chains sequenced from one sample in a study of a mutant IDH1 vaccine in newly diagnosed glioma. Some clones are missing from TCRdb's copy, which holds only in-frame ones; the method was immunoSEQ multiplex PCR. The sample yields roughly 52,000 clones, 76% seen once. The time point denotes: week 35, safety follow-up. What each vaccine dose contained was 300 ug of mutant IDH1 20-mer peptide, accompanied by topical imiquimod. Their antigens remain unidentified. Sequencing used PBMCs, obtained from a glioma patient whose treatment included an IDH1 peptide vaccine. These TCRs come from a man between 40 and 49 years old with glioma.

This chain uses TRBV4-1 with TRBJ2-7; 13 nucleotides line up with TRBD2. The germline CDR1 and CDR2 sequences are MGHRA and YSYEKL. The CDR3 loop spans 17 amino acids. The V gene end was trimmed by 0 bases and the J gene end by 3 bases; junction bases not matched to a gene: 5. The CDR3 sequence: CASSQEGGTSGIYEQYF. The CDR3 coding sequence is TGCGCCAGCAGCCAAGAAGGGGGGACTAGCGGGATCTACGAGCAGTACTTC.

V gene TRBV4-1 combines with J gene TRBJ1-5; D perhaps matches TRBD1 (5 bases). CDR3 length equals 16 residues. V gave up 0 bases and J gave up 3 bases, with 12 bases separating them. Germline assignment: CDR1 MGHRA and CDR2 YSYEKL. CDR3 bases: TGCGCCAGCAGCCAAGACGGTAGGACATCCAATCAGCCCCAGCATTTT. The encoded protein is CASSQDGRTSNQPQHF.

CDR3 residues: CASSFGTPIDEQFF. The CDR3 DNA follows: TGTGCCAGCAGCTTTGGCACCCCTATCGATGAGCAGTTCTTC. The rearrangement uses TRBV7-2 and TRBJ2-1; D not resolved. Germline V CDR1 and CDR2: SGHTA, FQGNSA. The length of the CDR3 is 14 residues. Trimming cost V 3 bases and J 8 bases, with 14 bases left between them.

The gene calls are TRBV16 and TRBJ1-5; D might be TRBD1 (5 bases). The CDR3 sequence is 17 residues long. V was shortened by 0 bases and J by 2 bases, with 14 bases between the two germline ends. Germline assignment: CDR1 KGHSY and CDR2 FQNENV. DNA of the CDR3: TGTGCCAGCAGCCAATCCAGTGTCAGGGCCGGCAATCAGCCCCAGCATTTT. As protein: CASSQSSVRAGNQPQHF.

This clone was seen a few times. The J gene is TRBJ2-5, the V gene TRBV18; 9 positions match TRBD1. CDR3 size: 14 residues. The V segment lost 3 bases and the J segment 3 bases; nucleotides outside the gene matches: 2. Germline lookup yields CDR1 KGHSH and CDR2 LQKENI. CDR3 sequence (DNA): TGTGCCAGCTCACCCGGGACAGGGAAAGAGACCCAGTACTTC. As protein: CASSPGTGKETQYF.

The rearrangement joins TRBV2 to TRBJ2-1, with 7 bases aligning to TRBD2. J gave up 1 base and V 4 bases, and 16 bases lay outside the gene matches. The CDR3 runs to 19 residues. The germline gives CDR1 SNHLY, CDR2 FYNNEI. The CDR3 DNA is TGTGCCAGCAGTGTCAGCAGGGAAGCGTCTAGCGGTTCCTACAATGAGCAGTTCTTC. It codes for CASSVSREASSGSYNEQFF. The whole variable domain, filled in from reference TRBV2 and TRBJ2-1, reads EPEVTQTPSHQVTQMGQEVILRCVPISNHLYFYWYRQILGQKVEFLVSFYNNEISEKSEIFDDQFSVERPDGSNFTLKIRSTKLEDSAMYFCASSVSREASSGSYNEQFFGPGTRLTVL.

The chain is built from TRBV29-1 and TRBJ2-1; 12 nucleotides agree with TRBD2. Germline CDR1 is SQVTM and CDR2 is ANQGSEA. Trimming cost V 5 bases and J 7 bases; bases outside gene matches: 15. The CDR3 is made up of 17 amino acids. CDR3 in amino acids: CSVQRGLAGGPGNEQFF. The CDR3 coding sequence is TGCAGCGTTCAAAGGGGTCTAGCGGGAGGGCCGGGTAATGAGCAGTTCTTC.

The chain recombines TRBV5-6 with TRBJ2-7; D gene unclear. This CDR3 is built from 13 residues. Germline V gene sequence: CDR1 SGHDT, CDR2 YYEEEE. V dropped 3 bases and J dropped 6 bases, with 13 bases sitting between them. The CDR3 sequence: CASSYLRTGEQYF. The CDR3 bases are TGTGCCAGCAGCTATCTTAGGACGGGCGAGCAGTACTTC.

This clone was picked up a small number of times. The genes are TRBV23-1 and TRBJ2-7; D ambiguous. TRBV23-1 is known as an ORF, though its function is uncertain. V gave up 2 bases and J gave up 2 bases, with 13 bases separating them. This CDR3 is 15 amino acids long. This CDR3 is CASSQGVGQTYEQYF. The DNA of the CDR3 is TGCGCCAGCAGTCAAGGGGTAGGGCAAACCTACGAGCAGTACTTC.

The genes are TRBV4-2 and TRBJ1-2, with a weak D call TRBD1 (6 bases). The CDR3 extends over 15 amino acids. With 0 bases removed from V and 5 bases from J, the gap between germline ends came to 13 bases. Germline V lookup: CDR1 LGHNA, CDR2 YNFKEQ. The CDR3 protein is CASSQEGGGRYGYTF. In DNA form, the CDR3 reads TGTGCCAGCAGCCAAGAAGGAGGGGGAAGGTATGGCTACACCTTC.